This T cell receptor (beta chain) was documented in a study of post-analysis software for immune sequencing data. TCR beta cDNA libraries included unique molecular identifiers. Each CDR3 protein is one row after TCRdb ran MiXCR on the PCR reads. Altogether hundreds of thousands of distinct CDR3 sequences are present, around 64% being singletons, with the ten largest covering about 10%. Deletions cut 0 bases from V and 4 bases from J, with 12 bases between. CDR3 length: 16 amino acids. The germline V gene encodes CDR1 MRHNA and CDR2 SNTAGT. Study-level results: In patients, TRBV5-6, TRBV5-1 and TRBV20-1 belonged to roughly five TRBV segments found more frequently than in controls. Co-batched samples clustered tightly together by F measure.

This clonotype was seen more than once but under ten times. Its antigen is not identified. What was sequenced was blood. V usage is TRBV6-4 and J usage is TRBJ2-2; D not certain. The source is a girl aged 2 to 9 with multiple sclerosis. The CDR3 region has the DNA TGTGCCAGCAGTGACTCTTCCAAGGGAAGCACCGGGGAGCTGTTTTTT. It codes for CASSDSSKGSTGELFF.